These T cell receptor beta chains were read from a single sample in a study of T cell responses to AZD1222 COVID-19 vaccine. The assay was immunoSEQ multiplex PCR, and TCRdb's table has in-frame clones only and misses some. Among around 84,000 clones, more than 70% were seen once, and the ten largest hold more than 8.5%. The sample was peripheral blood, taken on day 0 of AZD1222 vaccination. Receptors originate from an adult in good health. CDR3s include the opening cysteine and the closing phenylalanine or tryptophan. Fields, in order: J gene, V gene, clone size, D gene, CDR3 protein, CDR3 DNA. D genes are given only for firm matches. Some rows have no size entry. The others give once, few or many, or a class for an expanded clone.

J gene: TRBJ2-1
V gene: TRBV10-3
clone size: .
D gene: TRBD2
CDR3 protein: CAISEEAGGPNEQFF
CDR3 DNA: TGTGCCATCAGTGAGGAGGCGGGGGGGCCCAATGAGCAGTTCTTC

J gene: TRBJ1-2
V gene: TRBV5-5
clone size: .
D gene: .
CDR3 protein: CASSLSSGTNYGYTF
CDR3 DNA: TGTGCCAGCAGCTTGTCCTCGGGCACTAACTATGGCTACACCTTC

J gene: TRBJ1-2
V gene: TRBV15
clone size: .
D gene: TRBD1
CDR3 protein: CATSLDRGGYGYTF
CDR3 DNA: TGTGCCACCAGCTTGGACAGGGGAGGCTATGGCTACACCTTC

J gene: TRBJ2-2
V gene: TRBV6-5
clone size: few
D gene: TRBD1
CDR3 protein: CASRFPGGDTGELFF
CDR3 DNA: TGTGCCAGCAGATTTCCAGGGGGCGACACCGGGGAGCTGTTTTTT

J gene: TRBJ1-2
V gene: TRBV24-1
clone size: once
D gene: TRBD1
CDR3 protein: CATSDTQTGGVYGYTF
CDR3 DNA: TGTGCCACCAGTGATACACAGACAGGGGGTGTCTATGGCTACACCTTC

J gene: TRBJ2-1
V gene: TRBV3-1/TRBV3-2
clone size: .
D gene: .
CDR3 protein: CASSQATEGLDEQFF
CDR3 DNA: TGTGCCAGCAGCCAAGCTACTGAGGGGCTAGATGAGCAGTTCTTC

J gene: TRBJ1-6
V gene: TRBV7-9
clone size: many
D gene: .
CDR3 protein: CASSSGDTSSYNSPLHF
CDR3 DNA: TGTGCCAGCAGCTCCGGAGACACAAGCTCCTATAATTCACCCCTCCACTTT

J gene: TRBJ2-3
V gene: TRBV18
clone size: .
D gene: .
CDR3 protein: CASSPPNWGVTDTQYF
CDR3 DNA: TGTGCCAGCTCACCACCGAACTGGGGAGTCACAGATACGCAGTATTTT

J gene: TRBJ1-3
V gene: TRBV20-1
clone size: .
D gene: .
CDR3 protein: CSAKTGNTIYF
CDR3 DNA: TGCAGTGCTAAAACTGGAAACACCATATATTTT

J gene: TRBJ2-4
V gene: TRBV18
clone size: .
D gene: TRBD2
CDR3 protein: CASSPDGRTQYF
CDR3 DNA: TGTGCCAGCTCACCAGACGGGAGGACTCAGTACTTC

J gene: TRBJ1-1
V gene: TRBV11-2
clone size: .
D gene: TRBD1
CDR3 protein: CATTSTGLDTEAFF
CDR3 DNA: TGTGCCACAACCTCGACAGGGCTGGACACTGAAGCTTTCTTT

J gene: TRBJ1-2
V gene: TRBV30
clone size: .
D gene: .
CDR3 protein: CAWSGSTGGLYGYTF
CDR3 DNA: TGTGCCTGGAGTGGCAGCACAGGAGGCCTGTATGGCTACACCTTC

J gene: TRBJ2-3
V gene: TRBV7-2
clone size: .
D gene: TRBD2
CDR3 protein: CASRHTGTSGGASTDTQYF
CDR3 DNA: TGTGCCAGCAGGCACACTGGTACTAGCGGGGGGGCGAGCACAGATACGCAGTATTTT

J gene: TRBJ1-2
V gene: TRBV5-1
clone size: .
D gene: .
CDR3 protein: CASSSGAGVSYGYTF
CDR3 DNA: TGCGCCAGCAGCTCCGGGGCGGGGGTCTCCTATGGCTACACCTTC

J gene: TRBJ1-2
V gene: TRBV6-1
clone size: once
D gene: .
CDR3 protein: CASSAGAGLGGYGYTF
CDR3 DNA: TGTGCCAGCAGTGCAGGGGCTGGTCTCGGAGGCTATGGCTACACCTTC

J gene: TRBJ2-2
V gene: TRBV5-1
clone size: .
D gene: .
CDR3 protein: CASSLAGGGSITGELFF
CDR3 DNA: TGCGCCAGCAGCTTGGCCGGGGGCGGGAGCATCACCGGGGAGCTGTTTTTT

J gene: TRBJ2-7
V gene: TRBV6-5
clone size: few
D gene: .
CDR3 protein: CASSYHQASEQYF
CDR3 DNA: TGTGCCAGCAGTTACCACCAGGCCAGCGAGCAGTACTTC

J gene: TRBJ1-5
V gene: TRBV6-5
clone size: .
D gene: .
CDR3 protein: CASSYARRFGNQPQHF
CDR3 DNA: TGTGCCAGCAGTTACGCCAGGAGATTCGGCAATCAGCCCCAGCATTTT

J gene: TRBJ2-1
V gene: TRBV29-1
clone size: .
D gene: TRBD2
CDR3 protein: CSGGAGGATEQFF
CDR3 DNA: TGCAGCGGAGGAGCGGGGGGGGCAACCGAGCAGTTCTTC

J gene: TRBJ1-5
V gene: TRBV6-5
clone size: .
D gene: TRBD1
CDR3 protein: CASAGPGTDNQPQHF
CDR3 DNA: TGTGCCAGCGCCGGGCCGGGGACAGACAATCAGCCCCAGCATTTT

J gene: TRBJ1-6
V gene: TRBV3-1/TRBV3-2
clone size: .
D gene: .
CDR3 protein: CASSRPDYNSPLHF
CDR3 DNA: TGTGCCAGCAGCCGGCCGGACTATAATTCACCCCTCCACTTT

J gene: TRBJ2-7
V gene: TRBV21-1
clone size: few
D gene: .
CDR3 protein: CASSKGVGAVDYEQYF
CDR3 DNA: TGTGCCAGCAGCAAAGGGGTGGGGGCAGTAGACTACGAGCAGTACTTC

J gene: TRBJ1-2
V gene: TRBV6-2/TRBV6-3
clone size: .
D gene: .
CDR3 protein: CASSQDGYGYTF
CDR3 DNA: TGTGCCAGCAGCCAGGACGGATATGGCTACACCTTC

J gene: TRBJ1-6
V gene: TRBV9
clone size: once
D gene: .
CDR3 protein: CASGRVGENSPLHF
CDR3 DNA: TGTGCCAGCGGTAGAGTCGGAGAGAATTCACCCCTCCACTTT

J gene: TRBJ2-5
V gene: TRBV5-4
clone size: .
D gene: TRBD1
CDR3 protein: CASSSPGTGEETQYF
CDR3 DNA: TGTGCCAGCAGCTCCCCCGGGACAGGGGAAGAGACCCAGTACTTC

J gene: TRBJ1-4
V gene: TRBV15
clone size: .
D gene: .
CDR3 protein: CATSSETSQIIDGEKLFF
CDR3 DNA: TGTGCCACCAGCAGCGAAACCTCCCAGATTATTGACGGTGAAAAACTGTTTTTT

J gene: TRBJ2-7
V gene: TRBV7-6
clone size: .
D gene: TRBD1
CDR3 protein: CASTPGTAYEQYF
CDR3 DNA: TGTGCCAGCACCCCCGGGACAGCCTACGAGCAGTACTTC

J gene: TRBJ2-1
V gene: TRBV27
clone size: .
D gene: TRBD2
CDR3 protein: CASSLSRNGGGYNEQFF
CDR3 DNA: TGTGCCAGCAGTTTATCGAGGAATGGCGGGGGCTACAATGAGCAGTTCTTC

J gene: TRBJ2-1
V gene: TRBV7-9
clone size: .
D gene: .
CDR3 protein: CASSAQLGLSYNEQFF
CDR3 DNA: TGTGCCAGCAGCGCACAGCTAGGGCTCTCCTACAATGAGCAGTTCTTC

J gene: TRBJ2-2
V gene: TRBV27
clone size: once
D gene: .
CDR3 protein: CASAEPNTGELFF
CDR3 DNA: TGTGCCAGTGCTGAACCGAACACCGGGGAGCTGTTTTTT

J gene: TRBJ2-5
V gene: TRBV11-3
clone size: .
D gene: .
CDR3 protein: CASSLAGGQETQYF
CDR3 DNA: TGTGCCAGCAGCTTAGCCGGGGGCCAAGAGACCCAGTACTTC

J gene: TRBJ1-2
V gene: TRBV18
clone size: .
D gene: TRBD1
CDR3 protein: CASSPPDRGGGYTF
CDR3 DNA: TGTGCCAGCTCACCACCCGACAGGGGAGGTGGCTACACCTTC

J gene: TRBJ2-1
V gene: TRBV5-1
clone size: .
D gene: .
CDR3 protein: CASSLFYGEQFF
CDR3 DNA: TGCGCCAGCAGCTTGTTTTACGGTGAGCAGTTCTTC

J gene: TRBJ2-1
V gene: TRBV9
clone size: .
D gene: .
CDR3 protein: CASSYFVVDEQFF
CDR3 DNA: TGTGCCAGCAGCTATTTCGTGGTGGATGAGCAGTTCTTC

J gene: TRBJ1-2
V gene: TRBV4-1
clone size: .
D gene: .
CDR3 protein: CASSQGEVGYGYTF
CDR3 DNA: TGCGCCAGCAGCCAAGGGGAAGTCGGGTATGGCTACACCTTC

J gene: TRBJ1-2
V gene: TRBV19
clone size: .
D gene: .
CDR3 protein: CASSNRGYGYTF
CDR3 DNA: TGTGCCAGTAGTAATCGGGGGTATGGCTACACCTTC

J gene: TRBJ2-3
V gene: TRBV19
clone size: .
D gene: TRBD1
CDR3 protein: CASSIGGTGTKTNTQYF
CDR3 DNA: TGTGCCAGTAGTATCGGAGGGACAGGGACTAAAACAAATACGCAGTATTTT

J gene: TRBJ2-7
V gene: TRBV4-2
clone size: once
D gene: TRBD1
CDR3 protein: CASSRGGVYEQYF
CDR3 DNA: TGTGCCAGCAGCCGAGGGGGCGTCTACGAGCAGTACTTC

J gene: TRBJ2-7
V gene: TRBV12-3/TRBV12-4
clone size: .
D gene: TRBD2
CDR3 protein: CASSLGGGNEQYF
CDR3 DNA: TGTGCCAGCAGTTTGGGCGGGGGGAACGAGCAGTACTTC

J gene: TRBJ1-2
V gene: TRBV18
clone size: .
D gene: TRBD1
CDR3 protein: CASSPGTGANGYTF
CDR3 DNA: TGTGCCAGCTCACCAGGGACAGGGGCGAATGGCTACACCTTC

J gene: TRBJ2-2
V gene: TRBV24-1
clone size: .
D gene: .
CDR3 protein: CATSGNTGELFF
CDR3 DNA: TGTGCCACCAGTGGGAACACCGGGGAGCTGTTTTTT